The 29 T cell receptor beta chains listed next were all sequenced from one sample in a study of blood T cells in healthy people across ages. A second PCR, run for 7 to 11 cycles, used a sample-barcoded 5' primer plus a J-beta primer mix. TCRdb itself ran the 5' RACE reads through MiXCR, one entry per CDR3 protein. The repertoire consists of about a million distinct CDR3 sequences, with roughly two fifths occurring once and the leading ten covering around 13%. The specimen sequenced was blood. These receptors originate from a man between 18 and 35 years old in good health.

This clonotype has just a few counts. The chain links TRBV2 to TRBJ1-6; D remains ambiguous. Trimming removed 6 bases at V and 5 bases at J, with 11 bases between. The CDR3 is 14 amino acids. Germline V gene data show CDR1 as SNHLY and CDR2 as FYNNEI. The CDR3 protein is CASSAHLNNSPLHF. CDR3 DNA: TGTGCCAGCAGCGCTCATTTGAATAATTCACCCCTCCACTTT.

The chain links TRBV20-1 to TRBJ2-7; D call uncertain. Germline CDR1 and CDR2: DFQATT and SNEGSKA (reference sequence). This CDR3 has 11 amino acids. Deletions cut 3 bases from V and 3 bases from J, with 6 bases between. As DNA, the CDR3 is TGCAGTGCTAGCGGCAACTACGAGCAGTACTTC. Translating it yields CSASGNYEQYF.

This clonotype was detected only a few times. The V call is TRBV27, the J call TRBJ2-3; D possibly corresponds to TRBD2 (6 bases). V was trimmed by 7 bases and J by 4 bases, leaving 12 bases between them. CDR1 and CDR2 (germline): MNHEY, SMNVEV (reference sequence). This CDR3 is built from 13 residues. CDR3 in amino acids: CASTPTGADTQYF. The CDR3 region has the DNA TGTGCCAGCACTCCTACGGGGGCAGATACGCAGTATTTT.

V gene TRBV5-6 combines with J gene TRBJ1-4; TRBD1 might be the D (5 bases). Trimming stripped 9 bases from V and 3 bases from J, with 15 bases between. Germline lookup yields CDR1 SGHDT and CDR2 YYEEEE. The CDR3 has 14 residues. Here the CDR3 DNA reads TGTGCCACCATGCTGAGGGGAGCTAATGAAAAACTGTTTTTT. This encodes CATMLRGANEKLFF.

This clonotype came up a few times. J is TRBJ1-6 and V is TRBV10-3, with D unclear. This CDR3 has 15 residues. The V gene's germline CDR1 is ENHRY and CDR2 SYGVKD. Trimming shortened V by 6 bases and J by 1 base, and 10 bases separated the two germline ends. The CDR3 reads CAIRTDGSYNSPLHF. Written as DNA, the CDR3 is TGTGCCATCAGGACCGACGGATCCTATAATTCACCCCTCCACTTT.

This clonotype occurred a few times. This chain uses TRBV12-3 or TRBV12-4 with TRBJ2-2; weak D call: TRBD1 (6 bases). The CDR3 runs 14 residues. Trimming removed 7 bases from V and 4 bases from J, with 13 bases in between. As DNA, the CDR3 is TGTGCCAGCATCCCGGCAGGGGCCACCGGGGAGCTGTTTTTT. This sequence encodes CASIPAGATGELFF.

The chain is built from TRBV30 and TRBJ2-1; D not resolved. This CDR3 region has 12 residues. Per germline, CDR1 GTSNPN and CDR2 SVGIG (reference sequence). Trimming pared 1 base from V and 3 bases from J, leaving 4 bases between. As DNA, the CDR3 is TGTGCCTGGAGTGCCCTCTACAATGAGCAGTTCTTC. Its translation is CAWSALYNEQFF.

This clonotype has just a few counts. The junction shows a germline mismatch at one end, possibly a read error. The rearrangement links TRBV27 to TRBJ2-7; 12 nucleotides align to TRBD2. The CDR3 length is 13 residues. Per the germline V gene, CDR1 is MNHEY and CDR2 is SMNVEV (reference sequence). The CDR3 DNA sequence: TGTGCCAGCAGTCAGACTAGCGGGGGAGAGCCGTACTTC. Translating it yields CASSQTSGGEPYF.

The genes are TRBV12-3 or TRBV12-4 and TRBJ2-2; TRBD2 matches at 7 bases. Trimming cost V 5 bases and J 1 base; bases outside gene matches: 7. The CDR3 runs to 16 residues. CDR3 coding DNA: TGTGCCAGCAGTCTTAGGGGAGGGCGGAACACCGGGGAGCTGTTTTTT. Protein: CASSLRGGRNTGELFF.

V is TRBV27 and J is TRBJ1-4; TRBD1 aligns across 7 bases. The CDR3 extends over 13 amino acids. V dropped 5 bases and J dropped 6; count of bases not matched to a gene: 3. Germline-derived CDR1 and CDR2 are MNHEY and SMNVEV (reference sequence). In nucleotides, the CDR3 is TGTGCCAGCAGTGCCCAGGGGGATGAAAAACTGTTTTTT. It translates to CASSAQGDEKLFF.

The V call is TRBV13, the J call TRBJ2-5; D call uncertain. There are 16 residues in the CDR3. With 5 bases removed from V and 5 bases from J, the gap between germline ends came to 21 bases. The germline gives CDR1 PRHDT, CDR2 FYEKMQ (reference sequence). The CDR3 DNA reads TGTGCCAGCAGCCGATCGACTCAGCCGGATCTGGAGACCCAGTACTTC. Translation: CASSRSTQPDLETQYF. Using reference TRBV13 and TRBJ2-5 for the parts outside the CDR3, the full variable domain is AAGVIQSPRHLIKEKRETATLKCYPIPRHDTVYWYQQGPGQDPQFLISFYEKMQSDKGSIPDRFSAQQFSDYHSELNMSSLELGDSALYFCASSRSTQPDLETQYFGPGTRLLVL.

This clonotype was seen more than once but under ten times. This chain connects TRBV27 to TRBJ2-7; D is perhaps TRBD1 (6 bases). This CDR3 has 14 residues. The germline V and J ends were trimmed by 5 bases and 2 bases, with 13 bases remaining between them. Germline CDR1 is MNHEY and CDR2 is SMNVEV (reference sequence). Here the CDR3 reads CASSPHRVTYEQYF. CDR3 bases: TGTGCCAGCAGTCCACACAGGGTTACCTACGAGCAGTACTTC.

This clonotype was observed a single time. The chain couples TRBV10-3 to TRBJ2-7; TRBD2 matches 8 bases. Germline V gene sequence: CDR1 ENHRY, CDR2 SYGVKD. The CDR3 runs to 16 residues. Losses at the gene ends were 1 base for V and 2 bases for J; bases not matched to a gene: 7. The CDR3 DNA reads TGTGCCATCAGTGAGTACGGCGGGGGGAAGACCTACGAGCAGTACTTC. Translating gives CAISEYGGGKTYEQYF.

CDR3 DNA sequence: TGTGCCAGCACTTTATGGATGGGACAGGCCTACAATGAGCAGTTCTTC. Its translation: CASTLWMGQAYNEQFF. The V gene is TRBV7-9, the J gene TRBJ2-1, with 8 bases aligning to TRBD1. This CDR3 contains 16 residues. The trim removed 7 bases at V and 2 bases at J, leaving 10 bases unmatched. Germline CDR1 SEHNR, CDR2 FQNEAQ (reference sequence).

This clonotype was counted only a few times. The chain combines TRBV7-2 with TRBJ2-3, with D perhaps TRBD1 (6 bases). The V gene's germline CDR1 is SGHTA and CDR2 FQGNSA. This CDR3 is 13 amino acids long. V was trimmed by 5 bases and J by 9 bases, leaving 15 bases between them. This chain's CDR3 is CASSVPPGQTQYF. The CDR3 region has the DNA TGTGCCAGCAGCGTCCCACCGGGACAAACGCAGTATTTT.

This chain links TRBV20-1 with TRBJ2-2; a possible D gene is TRBD2 (6 bases). The V gene lost 3 bases and the J gene lost 5 bases, with 10 bases spanning the gap. Germline V gives CDR1 DFQATT, CDR2 SNEGSKA (reference sequence). The CDR3 spans 13 residues. In DNA, the CDR3 is TGCAGTGCTAGTTACGGGACTACCGGGGAGCTGTTTTTT. Its translation: CSASYGTTGELFF.

This clonotype has just one count. The rearrangement links TRBV20-1 to TRBJ2-3; D unclear. The CDR3 runs to 17 residues. The germline V gene encodes CDR1 DFQATT and CDR2 SNEGSKA (reference sequence). V shed 3 bases and J shed 4 bases, with 23 bases lying between them. CDR3 region: CSASNPTRPRGSDTQYF. The CDR3 DNA follows: TGCAGTGCTAGTAACCCTACGAGACCTCGTGGATCAGATACGCAGTATTTT.

Details on this clonotype: One end of the junction fails to match germline, which may point to a read error. J is TRBJ2-4 and V is TRBV5-6; no clear D. This CDR3 region has 12 residues. The germline V gene has CDR1 SGHDT and CDR2 YYEEEE. The CDR3 region is CASGFWGEEQYF. CDR3 in DNA: TGTGCCAGCGGCTTTTGGGGTGAAGAGCAGTACTTC.

In this sample, this clonotype turned up a few times. This chain links TRBV20-1 with TRBJ1-5, with 9 bases that match TRBD1. The CDR3 extends over 15 amino acids. Per the germline V gene, CDR1 is DFQATT and CDR2 is SNEGSKA (reference sequence). Losses at the gene ends were 5 bases for V and 6 bases for J; bases not matched to a gene: 11. CDR3: CSAERDRAQCQPQHF. In nucleotides, the CDR3 is TGCAGTGCTGAGAGGGACAGGGCCCAGTGTCAGCCCCAGCATTTT.

The chain links TRBV20-1 to TRBJ2-7; 9 bases match TRBD2. J gave up 0 bases and V 4 bases, and 4 bases lay outside the gene matches. Germline CDR1 reads DFQATT; CDR2 reads SNEGSKA (reference sequence). The CDR3 length is 14 residues. Written as DNA, the CDR3 is TGCAGTGCTACCAGACTAGCGGACTCCTACGAGCAGTACTTC. Residues: CSATRLADSYEQYF.

This clonotype occurred many times. V is TRBV7-2 and J is TRBJ2-1; 10 bases align to TRBD2. With 4 bases clipped from V and 4 bases from J, the junction kept 13 bases outside the gene matches. The V gene's germline CDR1 is SGHTA and CDR2 FQGNSA. This CDR3 region has 18 residues. This CDR3 is CASSSTPFSGGKYNEQFF. The CDR3 DNA sequence: TGTGCCAGCAGCTCGACGCCCTTTAGCGGGGGGAAATACAATGAGCAGTTCTTC.

This clonotype has just a few counts. This chain uses TRBV27 with TRBJ1-1, with TRBD1 matching 7 bases. Germline V gene data show CDR1 as MNHEY and CDR2 as SMNVEV (reference sequence). The CDR3 is 16 residues long. V dropped 3 bases and J dropped 1; count of bases not matched to a gene: 8. CDR3 amino acids: CASSLGTDPRNTEAFF. In nucleotides, the CDR3 is TGTGCCAGCAGTTTGGGGACAGACCCCCGGAACACTGAAGCTTTCTTT.

This clonotype was seen a handful of times. The chain links TRBV4-3 to TRBJ1-1, with 7 bases that match TRBD1. The V gene end was trimmed by 1 base and the J gene end by 0 bases; junction bases not matched to a gene: 2. The germline V gene encodes CDR1 LGHNA and CDR2 YSLEER. This CDR3 region has 15 residues. The DNA for the CDR3 is TGCGCCAGCAGCCAAGGGGACAGCCTGAACACTGAAGCTTTCTTT. Translation gives CASSQGDSLNTEAFF.

This clonotype was observed once. This rearrangement joins TRBV28 to TRBJ2-1; D unclear. The CDR3 covers 17 residues. CDR1 and CDR2 from the germline V gene are MDHEN and SYDVKM. Trimming took 6 bases from V and 3 from J, leaving 21 bases between them. The CDR3, as DNA: TGTGCCAGCAGCCAATTCCGCCGGGCCCCCTTCTACAATGAGCAGTTCTTC. Its protein product is CASSQFRRAPFYNEQFF.

This chain links TRBV7-2 with TRBJ2-7; 9 bases agree with TRBD2. Germline trimming cut 1 base from V and 2 bases from J; bases unmatched to any gene: 6. Germline V gene sequence: CDR1 SGHTA, CDR2 FQGNSA. This CDR3 spans 16 amino acids. CDR3 in DNA: TGTGCCAGCAGCTTAGAATCGTTAGCGGGAGCCTACGAGCAGTACTTC. It codes for CASSLESLAGAYEQYF. Based on the CDR3 plus reference TRBV7-2 and TRBJ2-7, the full variable domain is GAGVSQSPSNKVTEKGKDVELRCDPISGHTALYWYRQSLGQGLEFLIYFQGNSAPDKSGLPSDRFSAERTGGSVSTLTIQRTQQEDSAVYLCASSLESLAGAYEQYFGPGTRLTVT.

This chain connects TRBV6-2 or TRBV6-3 to TRBJ2-1, with no clear D. Trimming removed 6 bases at V and 9 bases at J, with 9 bases between. The germline CDR1 and CDR2 sequences are MNHEY and SVGEGT. The CDR3 length is 11 residues. The DNA for the CDR3 is TGTGCCAGCAGCCCCGGAGCTGAGCAGTTCTTC. Encoded protein: CASSPGAEQFF.

The CDR3 loop is CASGMLKNEQFF. In nucleotides, the CDR3 is TGTGCCAGCGGAATGCTGAAGAATGAGCAGTTCTTC. The chain carries TRBV12-3 or TRBV12-4 and TRBJ2-1, with D hard to call. The CDR3 is made up of 12 amino acids. The V and J ends lost 8 bases and 7 bases respectively, with 12 bases between them.

Concerning this clonotype itself: At one end, the junction sequence differs from germline, possibly due to a read error. V gene TRBV20-1 combines with J gene TRBJ2-1; 9 bases line up with TRBD2. Germline lookup yields CDR1 DFQATT and CDR2 SNEGSKA (reference sequence). This CDR3 is 15 amino acids long. This CDR3 reads CSAGTSLSSYNEQFF. CDR3 nucleotides: TGCAGTGCAGGGACTAGCCTGTCCTCCTATAATGAGCAGTTCTTC.

A few counts support this clonotype. For the CDR3, the DNA is TGTGCCAGCTACCCCGGTGGGGCCTTATACAATGAGCAGTTCTTC. Protein sequence: CASYPGGALYNEQFF. The V and J genes are TRBV6-6 and TRBJ2-1; tentative D call: TRBD1 (5 bases). V lost 8 bases to trimming and J lost 4 bases, with 18 bases between them. The CDR3 is 15 amino acids. Germline V gene data show CDR1 as MNHNY and CDR2 as SVGAGI (reference sequence).